A selection of T cell receptor beta chains follows, all from one sample in a study of response to subunit inactivated influenza vaccine. TCRdb re-derived calls from the RT-PCR reads in MiXCR, one entry per CDR3 protein. The table includes 800,000 to 1,000,000 distinct CDR3 sequences, approximately 21% detected once. The material was PBMCs from blood, obtained less than 6 days after vaccination. The receptors stem from a man aged 50 to 60 who received an inactivated influenza vaccine. Each CDR3 is given with its conserved first and last residue. A D gene is named only where the DNA matches it firmly. The listing skips clone size in some rows; elsewhere it reads once, few, many or a size class.

TRBJ2-2 | TRBV20-1 | - | - | TGCAGTGCTAGACCTGGTGCTGGCACCGGGGAGCTGTTTTTT | CSARPGAGTGELFF
TRBJ1-2 | TRBV5-1 | - | - | TGCGCCAGCAGCCCCGACCTGAGGAGCTACACCTTC | CASSPDLRSYTF
TRBJ2-5 | TRBV28 | - | - | TGTGCCAGTACAGGGGGGAGGGGAGAGACCCAGTACTTC | CASTGGRGETQYF
TRBJ2-5 | TRBV15 | - | - | TGTGCCACCAGCAGACCCGGACTGGGAAGGGAGACCCAGTACTTC | CATSRPGLGRETQYF
TRBJ2-1 | TRBV7-2 | few | TRBD2 | TGTGCCAGCAGCTTAGGGCTAGCGGATGACAATGAGCAGTTCTTC | CASSLGLADDNEQFF
TRBJ1-2 | TRBV7-9 | - | - | TGTGCCAGCAGCTCCCTCAGGGGCCGGCGAGATGGCTACACCTTC | CASSSLRGRRDGYTF
TRBJ2-7 | TRBV4-1 | - | - | TGCGCCAGCAGCCATGCCGGACCGAGCTACGAGCAGTACTTC | CASSHAGPSYEQYF
TRBJ2-5 | TRBV24-1 | few | TRBD2 | TGTGCCACCAGTGATGCCCTAACTAGCGGGAGTCAAGAGACCCAGTACTTC | CATSDALTSGSQETQYF
TRBJ2-1 | TRBV20-1 | - | TRBD2 | TGCAGTGCTAGGGGACTAGCGGTCCTGAGCTCCTACAATGAGCAGTTCTTC | CSARGLAVLSSYNEQFF
TRBJ1-5 | TRBV5-1 | few | - | TGCGCCAGCAGCGCGGGGGACAACAATCAGCCCCAGCATTTT | CASSAGDNNQPQHF
TRBJ2-1 | TRBV27 | - | TRBD2 | TGTGCCAGCAGTTTAAGGGGACTAGCGCCGAGCTCCTACAATGAGCAGTTCTTC | CASSLRGLAPSSYNEQFF
TRBJ2-7 | TRBV5-1 | few | - | TGCGCCAGCAGCTTGGCTCCCGGACAGAAGGACGAGCAGTACTTC | CASSLAPGQKDEQYF
TRBJ2-5 | TRBV6-2/TRBV6-3 | - | - | TGTGCCAGCAGCCCAGCCGTGCGGGGAGGAGATTGGGAGACCCAGTACTTC | CASSPAVRGGDWETQYF
TRBJ2-1 | TRBV11-2 | few | - | TGTGCCAGCAGCTCCCGGGGAAGCTCAAGCCGAGGGAATGAGCAGTTCTTC | CASSSRGSSSRGNEQFF
TRBJ1-4 | TRBV7-2 | few | TRBD1 | TGTGCCTCTGGAAGGGACAGAAATGAAAAACTGTTTTTT | CASGRDRNEKLFF
TRBJ2-6 | TRBV10-3 | - | - | TGTGCCATCAGTGAGGACAGCCACTCTGGGGCCAACGTCCTGACTTTC | CAISEDSHSGANVLTF
TRBJ1-1 | TRBV20-1 | - | - | TGCAGTGCTAGAGATGGCGCTTGGATGAACACTGAAGCTTTCTTT | CSARDGAWMNTEAFF
TRBJ2-1 | TRBV28 | - | TRBD2 | TGTGCCAGCAGTTCACAGGCCTATGGGGGAGGGCCCTACAATGAGCAGTTCTTC | CASSSQAYGGGPYNEQFF
TRBJ2-5 | TRBV20-1 | - | - | TGCAGTGCTAGGGCGGCCCCCGGGGAGACCCAGTACTTC | CSARAAPGETQYF
TRBJ2-2 | TRBV25-1 | - | - | TGTGCCAGCGGATCAGACGGGAACACCGGGGAGCTGTTTTTT | CASGSDGNTGELFF
TRBJ2-1 | TRBV3-1 | - | - | TGTGCCAGCAGCCAGCCACGGAGGGTGTGGTCCTACAATGAGCAGTTCTTC | CASSQPRRVWSYNEQFF
TRBJ2-7 | TRBV6-5 | few | TRBD2 | TGTGCCAGCAGTTACCAGGGACTAGCGGGGGCCTCCTACGAGCAGTACTTC | CASSYQGLAGASYEQYF
TRBJ2-5 | TRBV6-1 | once | - | TGTGCCAGCAGTGAACGTCCTCCGCAAGAGACCCAGTACTTC | CASSERPPQETQYF
TRBJ2-2 | TRBV13 | - | TRBD1 | TGTGCCAGCAGCTTAGGACAGGGGGCCTTCACCGGGGAGCTGTTTTTT | CASSLGQGAFTGELFF
TRBJ2-7 | TRBV5-1 | - | - | TGCGCCAGCAGCTTCGGCGTCAGTGGCTACGAGCAGTACTTC | CASSFGVSGYEQYF
TRBJ2-2 | TRBV27 | - | - | TGTGCCAGCAGTGACAGTCTAAACACCGGGGAGCTGTTTTTT | CASSDSLNTGELFF
TRBJ1-1 | TRBV7-2 | few | - | TGTGCCAGCAGCTTAGTTGGAGACGACACTGAAGCTTTCTTT | CASSLVGDDTEAFF
TRBJ1-1 | TRBV6-5 | - | TRBD1 | TGTGCCAGCAGTAACCGGGACAGGGCGAGTGCTTTCTTT | CASSNRDRASAFF
TRBJ2-7 | TRBV7-8 | few | - | TGTGCCAGCAGCTTAGCGACAAGGGGTATGGTCTACGAGCAGTACTTC | CASSLATRGMVYEQYF
TRBJ1-5 | TRBV12-3/TRBV12-4 | - | - | TGTGCCAGCAGTTTAGTCAACCATAATCAGCCCCAGCATTTT | CASSLVNHNQPQHF
TRBJ1-1 | TRBV4-3 | many | - | TGCGCCAGCAGCCAAGCGGACAGAACTGAAGCTTTCTTT | CASSQADRTEAFF
TRBJ1-3 | TRBV5-1 | few | - | TGCGCCAGCAGCTTGGAACGGACCTCTGGAAACACCATATATTTT | CASSLERTSGNTIYF
TRBJ2-6 | TRBV25-1 | once | - | TGTGCCAGCAGTGATGCTGGGGCCAACGTCCTGACTTTC | CASSDAGANVLTF
TRBJ2-7 | TRBV20-1 | - | - | TGCAGTGCTACCAGCGGGTCTTACGCCTACGAGCAGTACTTC | CSATSGSYAYEQYF
TRBJ2-7 | TRBV6-2/TRBV6-3 | few | TRBD2 | TGTGCCAGCAGTCGAGCGGGGGGGACTGGGGAGCAGTACTTC | CASSRAGGTGEQYF
TRBJ2-7 | TRBV5-1 | - | TRBD1 | TGCGCCAGCAGCCCGACAGGGGAGGTCTACGAGCAGTACTTC | CASSPTGEVYEQYF
TRBJ2-7 | TRBV7-9 | few | - | TGTGCCAGCAGCGATGGACACTACTACGAGCAGTACTTC | CASSDGHYYEQYF
TRBJ2-7 | TRBV30 | - | - | TGTGCCTGGAGTGTTCTGGTGGGGGACGAGCAGTACTTC | CAWSVLVGDEQYF
TRBJ2-5 | TRBV29-1 | - | - | TGCAGCGTTGAAGAAGGGACCCAGTACTTC | CSVEEGTQYF